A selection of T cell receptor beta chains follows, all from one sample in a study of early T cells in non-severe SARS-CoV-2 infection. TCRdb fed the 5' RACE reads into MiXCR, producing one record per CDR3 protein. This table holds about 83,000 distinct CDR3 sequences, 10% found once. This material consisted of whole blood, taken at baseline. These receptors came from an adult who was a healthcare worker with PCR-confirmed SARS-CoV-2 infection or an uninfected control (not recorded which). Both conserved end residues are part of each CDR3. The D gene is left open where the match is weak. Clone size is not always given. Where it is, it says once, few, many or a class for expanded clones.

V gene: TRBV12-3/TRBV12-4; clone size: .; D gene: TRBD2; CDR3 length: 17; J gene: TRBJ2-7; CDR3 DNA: TGTGCCAGCAGTTTTGGCAACCGGGGGGGTTCCGGCTACGAGCAGTACTTC; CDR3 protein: CASSFGNRGGSGYEQYF
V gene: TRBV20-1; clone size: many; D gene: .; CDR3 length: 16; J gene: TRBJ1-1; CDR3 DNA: TGCAGTGCTAGAGTTATCAATCAGGGCGGGTACACTGAAGCTTTCTTT; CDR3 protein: CSARVINQGGYTEAFF
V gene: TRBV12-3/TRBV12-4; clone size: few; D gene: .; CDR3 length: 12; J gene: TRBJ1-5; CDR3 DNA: TGTGCCAGCACCGGGGGCAATCAGCCCCAGCATTTT; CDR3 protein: CASTGGNQPQHF
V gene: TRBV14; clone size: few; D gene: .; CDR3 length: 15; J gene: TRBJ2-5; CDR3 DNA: TGTGCCAGCAGCCAAGAGGTCTCCGTTTATCAGACCCAGTACTTC; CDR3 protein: CASSQEVSVYQTQYF
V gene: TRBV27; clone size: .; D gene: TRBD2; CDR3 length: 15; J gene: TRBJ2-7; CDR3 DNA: TGTGCCAGCAGTTTCGCGGGGGGCAGCTCCTACGAGCAGTACTTC; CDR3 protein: CASSFAGGSSYEQYF
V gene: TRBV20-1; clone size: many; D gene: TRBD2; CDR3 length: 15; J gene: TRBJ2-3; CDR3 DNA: TGCAGCGCGAGCGGGAACGAACCGGCCTCAGATACGCAGTATTTT; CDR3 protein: CSASGNEPASDTQYF
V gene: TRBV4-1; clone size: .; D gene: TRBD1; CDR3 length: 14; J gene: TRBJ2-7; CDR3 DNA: TGCGCCAGCAGCCAGCGGACAGGCTCCTACGAGCAGTACTTC; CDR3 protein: CASSQRTGSYEQYF
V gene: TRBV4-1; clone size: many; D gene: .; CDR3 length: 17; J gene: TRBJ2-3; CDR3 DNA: TGCGCCAGCAGCCAAGAGTTGGGGGGATTAAGCACAGATACGCAGTATTTT; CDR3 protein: CASSQELGGLSTDTQYF
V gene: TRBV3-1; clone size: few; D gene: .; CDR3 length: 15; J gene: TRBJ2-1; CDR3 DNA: TGTGCCAGCAGCCAAGATCGAGAACGTTACAATGAGCAGTTCTTC; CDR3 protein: CASSQDRERYNEQFF
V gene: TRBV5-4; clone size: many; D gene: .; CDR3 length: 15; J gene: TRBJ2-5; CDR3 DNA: TGTGCCAGCAGCCCGGAGAGACAGGCTAAAGAGACCCAGTACTTC; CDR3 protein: CASSPERQAKETQYF
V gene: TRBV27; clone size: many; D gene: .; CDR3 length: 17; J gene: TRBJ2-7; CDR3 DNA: TGTGCCAGCAGTTTAAGAGAATTGGGTGGGAGGACCTACGAGCAGTACTTC; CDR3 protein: CASSLRELGGRTYEQYF
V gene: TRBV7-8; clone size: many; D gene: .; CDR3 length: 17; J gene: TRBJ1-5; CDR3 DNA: TGTGCCAGCAGTCCATTCGCCGGGGCGGATAAGTATCAGCCCCAGCATTTT; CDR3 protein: CASSPFAGADKYQPQHF
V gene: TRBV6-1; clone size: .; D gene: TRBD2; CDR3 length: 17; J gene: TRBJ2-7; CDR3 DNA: TGTGCCAGCAGCGCTCATTATAGCGGGCCCTACACCTACGAGCAGTACTTC; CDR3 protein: CASSAHYSGPYTYEQYF
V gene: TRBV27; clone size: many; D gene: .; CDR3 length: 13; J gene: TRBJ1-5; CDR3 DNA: TGTGCCAGCAGTTTATCAGGGGGGCTGACCCAGCATTTT; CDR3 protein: CASSLSGGLTQHF
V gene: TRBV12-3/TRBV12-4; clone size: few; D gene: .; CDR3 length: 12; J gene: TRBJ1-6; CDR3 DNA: TGTGCCAGCGCGGTTCCAAATTCACCCCTCCACTTT; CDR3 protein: CASAVPNSPLHF
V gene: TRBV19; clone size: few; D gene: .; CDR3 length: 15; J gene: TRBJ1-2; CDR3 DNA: TGTGCCAGTAGTATAGCGGGACCGACAAACTATGGCTACACCTTC; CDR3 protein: CASSIAGPTNYGYTF
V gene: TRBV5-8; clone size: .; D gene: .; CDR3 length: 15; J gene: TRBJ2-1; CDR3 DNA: TGTGCCAGCAGCCGAAGCGGCCTCTCCTACAATGAGCAGTTCTTC; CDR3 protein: CASSRSGLSYNEQFF
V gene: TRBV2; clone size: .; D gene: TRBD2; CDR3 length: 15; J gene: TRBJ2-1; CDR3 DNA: TGTGCCAGCAGTGAGATAGCGGGAGTAAACAATGAGCAGTTCTTC; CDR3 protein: CASSEIAGVNNEQFF
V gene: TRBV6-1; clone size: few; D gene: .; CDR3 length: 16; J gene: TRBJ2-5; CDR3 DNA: TGTGCCAGCAGTGAAATTAGACGGACCTCCCAAGAGACCCAGTACTTC; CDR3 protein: CASSEIRRTSQETQYF
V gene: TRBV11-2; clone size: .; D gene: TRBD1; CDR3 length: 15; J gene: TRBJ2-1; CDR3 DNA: TGTGCCAGCAGCTCACAGGGGCGCTCCTACAATGAGCAGTTCTTC; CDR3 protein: CASSSQGRSYNEQFF
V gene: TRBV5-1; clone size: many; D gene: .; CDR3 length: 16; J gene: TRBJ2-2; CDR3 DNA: TGCGCCAGCAGCTTGCCCGGCGCGTTAAACACCGGGGAGCTGTTTTTT; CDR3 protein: CASSLPGALNTGELFF
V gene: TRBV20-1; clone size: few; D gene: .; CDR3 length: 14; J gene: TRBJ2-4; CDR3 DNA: TGCAGTGCTAGAGTTGGTGAGCTCAGGAACATTCAGTACTTC; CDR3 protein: CSARVGELRNIQYF
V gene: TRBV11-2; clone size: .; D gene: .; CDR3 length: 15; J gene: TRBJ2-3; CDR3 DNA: TGTGCCAGCAGCTTAGACGCTAGGGGGACAGATACGCAGTATTTT; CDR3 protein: CASSLDARGTDTQYF
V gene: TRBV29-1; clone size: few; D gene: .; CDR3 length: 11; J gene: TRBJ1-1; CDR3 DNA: TGCAGCGTTACCGTCGGCACTGAAGCTTTCTTT; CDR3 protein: CSVTVGTEAFF